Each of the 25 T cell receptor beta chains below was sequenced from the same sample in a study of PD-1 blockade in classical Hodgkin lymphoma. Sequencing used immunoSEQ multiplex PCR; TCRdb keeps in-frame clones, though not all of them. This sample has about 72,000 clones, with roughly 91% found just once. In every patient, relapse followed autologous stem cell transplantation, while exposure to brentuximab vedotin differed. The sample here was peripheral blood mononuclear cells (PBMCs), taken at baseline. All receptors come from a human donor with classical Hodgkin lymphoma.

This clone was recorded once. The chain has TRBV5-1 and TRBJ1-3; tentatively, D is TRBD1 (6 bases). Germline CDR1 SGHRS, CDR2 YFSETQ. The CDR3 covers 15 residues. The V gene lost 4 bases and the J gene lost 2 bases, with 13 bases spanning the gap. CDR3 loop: CASSHGTLTGNTIYF. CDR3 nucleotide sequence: TGCGCCAGCAGCCATGGGACATTAACTGGAAACACCATATATTTT.

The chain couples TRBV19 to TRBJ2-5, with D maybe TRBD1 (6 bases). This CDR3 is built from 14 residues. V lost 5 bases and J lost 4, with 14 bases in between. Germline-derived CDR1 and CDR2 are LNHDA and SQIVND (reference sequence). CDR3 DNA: TGTGCCAGTAGTCCCCGCCTAGGGGGAGAGACCCAGTACTTC. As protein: CASSPRLGGETQYF.

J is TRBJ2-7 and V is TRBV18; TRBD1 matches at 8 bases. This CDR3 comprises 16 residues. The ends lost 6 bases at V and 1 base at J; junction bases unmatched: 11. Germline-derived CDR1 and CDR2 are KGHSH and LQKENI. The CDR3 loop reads CASSPDRGSNSYEQYF. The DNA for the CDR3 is TGTGCCAGCTCGCCCGACAGGGGCAGTAATTCCTACGAGCAGTACTTC.

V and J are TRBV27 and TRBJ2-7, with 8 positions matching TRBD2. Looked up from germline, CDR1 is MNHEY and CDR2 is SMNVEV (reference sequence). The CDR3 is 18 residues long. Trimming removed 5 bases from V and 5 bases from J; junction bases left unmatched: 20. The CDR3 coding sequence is TGTGCCAGCAGTCCCCAAGTTAGCGGGACCCTAACCTTCCACGAGCAGTACTTC. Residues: CASSPQVSGTLTFHEQYF.

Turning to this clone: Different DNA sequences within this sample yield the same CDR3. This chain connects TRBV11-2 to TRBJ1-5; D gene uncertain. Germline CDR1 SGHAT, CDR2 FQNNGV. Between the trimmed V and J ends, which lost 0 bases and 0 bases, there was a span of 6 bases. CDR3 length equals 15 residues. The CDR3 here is CASSLEGNSNQPQHF. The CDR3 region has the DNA TGTGCCAGCAGCTTAGAAGGTAATAGCAATCAGCCCCAGCATTTT.

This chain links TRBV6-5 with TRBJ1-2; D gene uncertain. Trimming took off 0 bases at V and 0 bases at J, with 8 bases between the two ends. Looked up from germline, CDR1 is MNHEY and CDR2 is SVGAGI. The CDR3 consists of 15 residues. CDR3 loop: CASSYSQETNYGYTF. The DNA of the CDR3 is TGTGCCAGCAGTTACTCGCAGGAAACTAACTATGGCTACACCTTC.

CDR3 bases: TGTGCCAGCGGGTGGGGGGATACGCAGTATTTT. Protein product: CASGWGDTQYF. V gene TRBV6-5 combines with J gene TRBJ2-3; D tentatively fits TRBD1 or TRBD2 (5 bases each). Deletions cut 8 bases from V and 6 bases from J, with 9 bases between. Germline V gene sequence: CDR1 MNHEY, CDR2 SVGAGI. This CDR3 is 11 amino acids long.

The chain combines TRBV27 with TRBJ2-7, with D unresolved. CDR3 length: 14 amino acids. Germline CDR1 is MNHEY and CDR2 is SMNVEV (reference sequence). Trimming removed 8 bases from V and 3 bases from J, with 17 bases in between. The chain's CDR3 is CASGWAPGNYEQYF. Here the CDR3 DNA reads TGTGCCAGCGGCTGGGCCCCGGGTAACTACGAGCAGTACTTC.

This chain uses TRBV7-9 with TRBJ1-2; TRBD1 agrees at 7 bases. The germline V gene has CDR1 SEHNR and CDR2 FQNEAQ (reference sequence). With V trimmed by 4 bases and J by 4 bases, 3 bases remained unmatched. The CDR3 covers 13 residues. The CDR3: CASSYGTAYGYTF. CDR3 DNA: TGTGCCAGCAGCTACGGGACAGCCTATGGCTACACCTTC.

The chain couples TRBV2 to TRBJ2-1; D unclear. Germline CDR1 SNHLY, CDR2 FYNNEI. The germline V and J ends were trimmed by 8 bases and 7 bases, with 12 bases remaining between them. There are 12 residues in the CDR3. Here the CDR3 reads CASQADGNEQFF. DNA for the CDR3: TGTGCCAGCCAAGCCGATGGAAATGAGCAGTTCTTC.

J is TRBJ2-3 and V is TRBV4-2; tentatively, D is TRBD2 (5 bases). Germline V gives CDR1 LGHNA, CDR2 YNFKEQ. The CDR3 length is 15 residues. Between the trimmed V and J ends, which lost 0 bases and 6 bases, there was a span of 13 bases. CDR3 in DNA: TGTGCCAGCAGCCAAGAATTCTCGGGGTTCGATACGCAGTATTTT. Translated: CASSQEFSGFDTQYF.

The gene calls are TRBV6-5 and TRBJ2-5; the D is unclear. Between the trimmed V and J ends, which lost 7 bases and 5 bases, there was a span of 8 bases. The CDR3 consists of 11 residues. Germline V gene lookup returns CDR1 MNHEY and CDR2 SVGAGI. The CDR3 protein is CASTQGETQYF. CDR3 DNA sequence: TGTGCCAGCACTCAAGGGGAGACCCAGTACTTC.

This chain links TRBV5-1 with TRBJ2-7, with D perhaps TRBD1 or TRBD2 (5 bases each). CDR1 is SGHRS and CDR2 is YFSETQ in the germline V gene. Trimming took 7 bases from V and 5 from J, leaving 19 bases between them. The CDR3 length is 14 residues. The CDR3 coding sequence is TGCGCCAGCTGCCCCGGGGCCCCGGGCCACGAGCAGTACTTC. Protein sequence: CASCPGAPGHEQYF.

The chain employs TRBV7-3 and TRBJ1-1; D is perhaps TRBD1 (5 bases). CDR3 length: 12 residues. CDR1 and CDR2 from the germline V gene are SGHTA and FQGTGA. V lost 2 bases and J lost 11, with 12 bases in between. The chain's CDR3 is CASSLRSGRAFF. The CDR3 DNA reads TGTGCCAGCAGCTTACGATCAGGGAGGGCTTTCTTT.

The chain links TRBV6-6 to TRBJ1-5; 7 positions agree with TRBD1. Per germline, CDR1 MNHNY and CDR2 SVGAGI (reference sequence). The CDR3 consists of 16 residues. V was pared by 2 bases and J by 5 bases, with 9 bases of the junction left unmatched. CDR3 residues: CASSYTDRDRYQPQHF. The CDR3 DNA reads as TGTGCCAGCAGTTACACGGACCGGGACAGATATCAGCCCCAGCATTTT.

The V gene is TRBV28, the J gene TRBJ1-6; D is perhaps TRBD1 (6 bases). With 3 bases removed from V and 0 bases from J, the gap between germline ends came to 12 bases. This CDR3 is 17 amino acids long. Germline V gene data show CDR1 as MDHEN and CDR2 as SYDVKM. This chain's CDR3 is CASSLGAGSSYNSPLHF. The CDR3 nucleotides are TGTGCCAGCAGTTTGGGGGCGGGGAGCTCCTATAATTCACCCCTCCACTTT.

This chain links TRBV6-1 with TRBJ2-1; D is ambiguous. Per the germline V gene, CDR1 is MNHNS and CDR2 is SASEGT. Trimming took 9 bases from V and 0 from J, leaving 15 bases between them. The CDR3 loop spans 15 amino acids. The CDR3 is CASSSGFDSYNEQFF. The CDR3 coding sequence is TGTGCCAGTTCTTCTGGGTTTGACTCCTACAATGAGCAGTTCTTC.

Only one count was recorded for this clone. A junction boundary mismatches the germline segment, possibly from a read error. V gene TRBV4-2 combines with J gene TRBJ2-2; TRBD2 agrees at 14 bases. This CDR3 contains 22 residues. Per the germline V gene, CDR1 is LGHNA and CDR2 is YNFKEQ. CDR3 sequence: CASSEEGLRGTSGGPNTGELFF. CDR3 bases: TGTGCCAGCAGCGAAGAGGGTCTTAGAGGGACTAGCGGGGGACCGAACACCGGGGAGCTGTTTTTT.

The CDR3 reads CASSFFSNTEAFF. The DNA of the CDR3 is TGCGCCAGCAGCTTCTTCTCGAACACTGAAGCTTTCTTT. The chain uses TRBV5-1 and TRBJ1-1; D remains unclear. The V gene's germline CDR1 is SGHRS and CDR2 YFSETQ. The V end was cut by 2 bases, the J end by 1 base, with 6 bases between. The CDR3 has 13 residues. Drawing the rest from reference TRBV5-1 and TRBJ1-1, the complete variable domain is KAGVTQTPRYLIKTRGQQVTLSCSPISGHRSVSWYQQTPGQGLQFLFEYFSETQRNKGNFPGRFSGRQFSNSRSEMNVSTLELGDSALYLCASSFFSNTEAFFGQGTRLTVV.

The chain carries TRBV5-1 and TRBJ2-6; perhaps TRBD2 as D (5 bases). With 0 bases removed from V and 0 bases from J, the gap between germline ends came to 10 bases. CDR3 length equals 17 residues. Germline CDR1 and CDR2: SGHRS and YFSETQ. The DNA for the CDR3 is TGCGCCAGCAGCTTGGAAGGACTGAGCTCTGGGGCCAACGTCCTGACTTTC. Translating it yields CASSLEGLSSGANVLTF.

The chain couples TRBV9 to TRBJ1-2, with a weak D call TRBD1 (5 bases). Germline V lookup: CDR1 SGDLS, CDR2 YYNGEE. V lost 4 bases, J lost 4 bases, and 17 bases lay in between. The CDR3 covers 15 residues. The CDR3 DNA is TGTGCCAGCAGCTTAGATACAGGTTTTGGCTATGGCTACACCTTC. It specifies CASSLDTGFGYGYTF. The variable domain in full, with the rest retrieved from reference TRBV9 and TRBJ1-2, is DSGVTQTPKHLITATGQRVTLRCSPRSGDLSVYWYQQSLDQGLQFLIQYYNGEERAKGNILERFSAQQFPDLHSELNLSSLELGDSALYFCASSLDTGFGYGYTFGSGTRLTVV.

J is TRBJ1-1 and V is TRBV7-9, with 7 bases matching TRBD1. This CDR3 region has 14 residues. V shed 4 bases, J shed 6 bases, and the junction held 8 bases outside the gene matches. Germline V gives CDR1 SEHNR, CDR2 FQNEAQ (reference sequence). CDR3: CASSSWFTGAEAFF. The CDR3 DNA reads TGTGCCAGCAGCTCTTGGTTCACAGGGGCTGAAGCTTTCTTT.

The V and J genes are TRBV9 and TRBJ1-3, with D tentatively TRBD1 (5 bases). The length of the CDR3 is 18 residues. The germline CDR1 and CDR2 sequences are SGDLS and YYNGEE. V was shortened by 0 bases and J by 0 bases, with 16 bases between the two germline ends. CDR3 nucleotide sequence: TGTGCCAGCAGCGTAGCTTCCGGGGCGCGGAGCTCTGGAAACACCATATATTTT. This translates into CASSVASGARSSGNTIYF.

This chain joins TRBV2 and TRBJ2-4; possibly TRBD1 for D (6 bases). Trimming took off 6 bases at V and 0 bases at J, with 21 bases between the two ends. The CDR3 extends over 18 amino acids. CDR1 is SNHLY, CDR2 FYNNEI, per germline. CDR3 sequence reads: CASSFEGERPLAKNIQYF. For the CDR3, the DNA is TGTGCCAGCAGCTTTGAGGGGGAGAGGCCTCTAGCCAAAAACATTCAGTACTTC.

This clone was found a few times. The DNA for the CDR3 is TGTGCCAGCAGCCCCAGTCGGAGACATTTAGGCGATGAGCAGTTCTTC. Residues: CASSPSRRHLGDEQFF. This rearrangement joins TRBV9 to TRBJ2-1; D call uncertain. CDR1 and CDR2 (germline): SGDLS, YYNGEE. Deletions cut 4 bases from V and 8 bases from J, with 22 bases between. The CDR3 runs 16 residues.